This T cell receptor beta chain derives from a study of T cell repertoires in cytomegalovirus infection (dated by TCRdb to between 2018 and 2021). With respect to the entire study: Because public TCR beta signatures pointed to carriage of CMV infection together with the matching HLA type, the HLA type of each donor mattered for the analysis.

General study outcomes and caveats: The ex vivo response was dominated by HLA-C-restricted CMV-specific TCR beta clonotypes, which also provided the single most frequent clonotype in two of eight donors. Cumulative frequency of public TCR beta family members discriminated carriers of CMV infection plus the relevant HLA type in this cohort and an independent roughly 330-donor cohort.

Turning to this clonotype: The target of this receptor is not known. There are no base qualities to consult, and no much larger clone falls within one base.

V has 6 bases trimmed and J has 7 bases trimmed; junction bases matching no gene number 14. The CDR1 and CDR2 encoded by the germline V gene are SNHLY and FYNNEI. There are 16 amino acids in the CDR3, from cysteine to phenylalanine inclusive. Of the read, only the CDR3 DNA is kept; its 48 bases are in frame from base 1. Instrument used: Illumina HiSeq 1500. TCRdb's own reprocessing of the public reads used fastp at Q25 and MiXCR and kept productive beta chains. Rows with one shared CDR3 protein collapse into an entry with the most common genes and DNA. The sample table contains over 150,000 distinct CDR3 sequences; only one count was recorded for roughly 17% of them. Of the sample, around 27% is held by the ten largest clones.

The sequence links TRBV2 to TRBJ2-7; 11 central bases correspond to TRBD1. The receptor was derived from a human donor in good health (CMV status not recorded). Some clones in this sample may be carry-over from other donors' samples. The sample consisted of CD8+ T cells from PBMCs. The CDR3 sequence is CASREKGQGAPVEQYF. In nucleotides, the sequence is TGTGCCAGCAGAGAAAAAGGACAGGGGGCGCCGGTTGAGCAGTACTTC.